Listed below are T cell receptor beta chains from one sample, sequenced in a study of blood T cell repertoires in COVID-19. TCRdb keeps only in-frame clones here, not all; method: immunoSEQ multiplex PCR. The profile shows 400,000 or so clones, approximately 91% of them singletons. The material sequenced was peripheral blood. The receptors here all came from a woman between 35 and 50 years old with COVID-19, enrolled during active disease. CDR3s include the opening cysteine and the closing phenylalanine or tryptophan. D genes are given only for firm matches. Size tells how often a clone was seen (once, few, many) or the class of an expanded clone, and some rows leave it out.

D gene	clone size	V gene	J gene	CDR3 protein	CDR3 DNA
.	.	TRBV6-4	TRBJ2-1	CASSANRDSSYNEQFF	TGTGCCAGCAGTGCAAACCGGGACTCTTCCTACAATGAGCAGTTCTTC
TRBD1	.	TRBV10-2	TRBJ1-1	CASSESRGTEAFF	TGCGCCAGCAGTGAGTCCAGGGGGACTGAAGCTTTCTTT
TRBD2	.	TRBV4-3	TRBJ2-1	CASSLEREWGWGEQFF	TGCGCCAGCAGCCTCGAGCGGGAGTGGGGCTGGGGGGAGCAGTTCTTC
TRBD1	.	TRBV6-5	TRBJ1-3	CASSYPQGTGNTIYF	TGTGCCAGCAGTTACCCACAGGGGACTGGAAACACCATATATTTT
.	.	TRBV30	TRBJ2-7	CASDGGRSYEQYF	TGTGCCTCGGACGGAGGTAGGTCCTACGAGCAGTACTTC
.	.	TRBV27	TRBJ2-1	CASSIASSYNEQFF	TGTGCCAGCAGTATAGCGAGCTCCTACAATGAGCAGTTCTTC
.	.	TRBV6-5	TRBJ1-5	CASNYRSNQPQHF	TGTGCCAGCAATTACCGTAGCAATCAGCCCCAGCATTTT
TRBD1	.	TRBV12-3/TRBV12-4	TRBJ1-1	CAISGTANTEAFF	TGTGCCATCTCCGGGACAGCAAACACTGAAGCTTTCTTT
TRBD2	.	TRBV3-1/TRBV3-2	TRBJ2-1	CASSQAGGPYEQFF	TGTGCCAGCAGCCAAGCGGGAGGGCCGTATGAGCAGTTCTTC
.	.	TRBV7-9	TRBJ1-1	CASSLEGTYGTEAFF	TGTGCCAGCAGCTTAGAGGGGACATATGGAACTGAAGCTTTCTTT
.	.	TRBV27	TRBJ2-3	CASSSLEAPTDTQYF	TGTGCCAGCAGTTCCCTGGAGGCCCCCACAGATACGCAGTATTTT
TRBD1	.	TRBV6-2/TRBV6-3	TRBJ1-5	CASSYWGRTGNQPQHF	TGTGCCAGCAGTTACTGGGGTCGGACAGGGAATCAGCCCCAGCATTTT
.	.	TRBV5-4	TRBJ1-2	CASSTDGGVYGYTF	TGTGCCAGCAGTACCGACGGCGGCGTCTATGGCTACACCTTC
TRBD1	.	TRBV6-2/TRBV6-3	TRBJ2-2	CASSYLGRGHTGELFF	TGTGCCAGCAGTTACCTCGGCAGGGGGCACACCGGGGAGCTGTTTTTT
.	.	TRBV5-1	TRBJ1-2	CASSIGIQGSGYTF	TGCGCCAGCAGCATTGGAATACAGGGTAGTGGCTACACCTTC
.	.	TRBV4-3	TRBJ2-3	CASSHSLGGHVTADTQYF	TGCGCCAGCAGCCACTCGCTAGGGGGTCATGTTACGGCAGATACGCAGTATTTT
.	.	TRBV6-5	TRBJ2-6	CASSLGGSGANVLTF	TGTGCCAGCAGTTTGGGAGGCTCTGGGGCCAACGTCCTGACTTTC
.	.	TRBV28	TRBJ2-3	CASSYPTPSTDTQYF	TGTGCCAGCAGTTACCCGACACCTAGCACAGATACGCAGTATTTT
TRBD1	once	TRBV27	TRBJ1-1	CASSLGQGAGITEAFF	TGTGCCAGCAGTTTAGGGCAGGGGGCGGGGATCACTGAAGCTTTCTTT
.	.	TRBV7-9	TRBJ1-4	CASNFAEGTTNEKLFF	TGTGCCAGCAATTTCGCGGAGGGAACAACTAATGAAAAACTGTTTTTT
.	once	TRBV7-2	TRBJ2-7	CASSLGSRSNEQYF	TGTGCCAGCAGCTTAGGCTCTAGGTCGAACGAGCAGTACTTC
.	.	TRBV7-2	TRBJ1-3	CASSLPGAGNTIYF	TGTGCCAGCAGCTTACCAGGGGCTGGAAACACCATATATTTT
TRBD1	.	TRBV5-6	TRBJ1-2	CASSFGTGGYGYTF	TGTGCCAGCAGCTTTGGGACAGGGGGCTATGGCTACACCTTC
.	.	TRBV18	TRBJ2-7	CASSPTAGGPSYEQYF	TGTGCCAGCTCACCAACGGCCGGGGGGCCCTCCTACGAGCAGTACTTC
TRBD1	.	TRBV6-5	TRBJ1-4	CASTGRTGGGEKLFF	TGTGCCAGCACCGGAAGGACAGGGGGGGGTGAAAAACTGTTTTTT
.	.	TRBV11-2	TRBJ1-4	CASSAAGGSVEKLFF	TGTGCCAGCAGCGCAGCGGGGGGGTCGGTCGAAAAACTGTTTTTT
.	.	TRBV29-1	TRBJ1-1	CSVGIQGGNTEAFF	TGCAGCGTTGGGATTCAGGGTGGAAACACTGAAGCTTTCTTT
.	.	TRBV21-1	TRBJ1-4	CASSKIRGGQNEKLFF	TGTGCCAGCAGCAAAATTAGGGGGGGACAAAATGAAAAACTGTTTTTT
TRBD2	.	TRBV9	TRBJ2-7	CASSVGSGSIYEQYF	TGTGCCAGCAGCGTAGGTAGCGGGAGTATCTACGAGCAGTACTTC
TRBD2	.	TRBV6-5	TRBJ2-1	CASSYSSSGGAYEQFF	TGTGCCAGCAGTTACTCGAGTAGCGGGGGGGCTTATGAGCAGTTCTTC
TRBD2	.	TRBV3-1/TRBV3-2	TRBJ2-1	CASSHPWRGGNEQFF	TGTGCCAGCAGCCATCCTTGGCGGGGGGGGAATGAGCAGTTCTTC
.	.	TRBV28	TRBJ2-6	CATNRVRGANVLTF	TGTGCCACTAACAGGGTAAGAGGGGCCAACGTCCTGACTTTC
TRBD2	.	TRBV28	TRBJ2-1	CASRYAREGPNRNEQFF	TGTGCCAGCAGATACGCGCGGGAGGGCCCCAACCGAAATGAGCAGTTCTTC
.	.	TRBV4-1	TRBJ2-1	CASGLGGMGGNEQFF	TGCGCCAGCGGACTAGGGGGAATGGGAGGCAATGAGCAGTTCTTC
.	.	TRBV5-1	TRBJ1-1	CASSFYGNTEAFF	TGCGCCAGCAGCTTCTACGGGAACACTGAAGCTTTCTTT
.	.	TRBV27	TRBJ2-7	CASSSARRGGYEQYF	TGTGCCAGCAGTTCCGCCCGAAGGGGTGGATACGAGCAGTACTTC
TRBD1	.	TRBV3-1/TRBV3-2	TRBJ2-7	CASSQELQGFSYEQYF	TGTGCCAGCAGCCAAGAACTACAGGGGTTCTCCTACGAGCAGTACTTC
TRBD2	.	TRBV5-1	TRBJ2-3	CASRDYSGTDTQYF	TGCGCCAGCCGGGACTACTCAGGGACAGATACGCAGTATTTT
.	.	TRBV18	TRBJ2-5	CASSPPDQETQYF	TGTGCCAGCTCACCCCCCGACCAAGAGACCCAGTACTTC